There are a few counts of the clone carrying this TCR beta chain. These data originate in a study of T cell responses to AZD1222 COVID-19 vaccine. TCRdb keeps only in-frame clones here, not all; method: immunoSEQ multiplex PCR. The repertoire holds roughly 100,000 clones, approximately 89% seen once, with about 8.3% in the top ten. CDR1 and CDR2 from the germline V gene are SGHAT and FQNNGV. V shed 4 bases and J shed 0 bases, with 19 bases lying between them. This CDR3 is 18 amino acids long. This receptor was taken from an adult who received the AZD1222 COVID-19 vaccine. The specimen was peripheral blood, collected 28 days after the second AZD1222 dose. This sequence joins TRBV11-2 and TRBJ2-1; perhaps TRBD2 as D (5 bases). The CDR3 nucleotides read TGTGCCAGCAGCTCCCTGAGGAGCGGCCCGAGCTCCTACAATGAGCAGTTCTTC. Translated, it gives CASSSLRSGPSSYNEQFF.